This is a list of T cell receptor beta chains from one sample in a study of T cells in Graves' hyperthyroidism and ophthalmopathy. TCRdb re-called the multiplex PCR reads with MiXCR, one entry per CDR3 protein. The sample shows 600,000 to 700,000 distinct CDR3 sequences, approximately 42% of them seen only once. Specimen: peripheral blood or thyroid tissue (not recorded which). The receptors were gathered from an adult man with Graves' disease, either hyperthyroidism or ophthalmopathy (not recorded which). Both conserved end residues are part of each CDR3. D genes are given only for firm matches. Clone size, where shown, is once, few, many, or a class for clones that have expanded.

d_gene: -; v_gene: TRBV5-6; j_gene: TRBJ1-5; abundance: -; CDR3aa: CARDWRGAGQPQHF; CDR3nt: TGTGCTAGAGATTGGAGGGGGGCAGGCCAGCCCCAGCATTTT
d_gene: -; v_gene: TRBV29-1; j_gene: TRBJ1-4; abundance: many; CDR3aa: CSVKNRNINEKLFF; CDR3nt: TGCAGCGTCAAAAACAGGAATATTAATGAAAAACTGTTTTTT
d_gene: -; v_gene: TRBV20-1; j_gene: TRBJ1-2; abundance: -; CDR3aa: CSASESQGHYGYTF; CDR3nt: TGCAGTGCTTCAGAGTCCCAGGGGCACTATGGCTACACCTTC
d_gene: -; v_gene: TRBV6-2/TRBV6-3; j_gene: TRBJ1-5; abundance: -; CDR3aa: CASRPRGGFQPQHF; CDR3nt: TGTGCCAGCAGGCCCAGGGGTGGATTCCAGCCCCAGCATTTT
d_gene: -; v_gene: TRBV5-5; j_gene: TRBJ1-1; abundance: -; CDR3aa: CASSPGGLPEAFF; CDR3nt: TGTGCCAGCAGCCCCGGAGGGTTGCCTGAAGCTTTCTTT
d_gene: -; v_gene: TRBV20-1; j_gene: TRBJ2-5; abundance: few; CDR3aa: CSAREGTGYQETQYF; CDR3nt: TGCAGTGCTAGAGAGGGGACGGGGTACCAAGAGACCCAGTACTTC
d_gene: -; v_gene: TRBV10-3; j_gene: TRBJ2-5; abundance: -; CDR3aa: CASKGGNSGAQETQYF; CDR3nt: TGTGCCTCCAAGGGGGGGAATAGCGGAGCGCAAGAGACCCAGTACTTC
d_gene: TRBD1; v_gene: TRBV20-1; j_gene: TRBJ2-7; abundance: -; CDR3aa: CSATWDSPHEQYF; CDR3nt: TGCAGTGCTACCTGGGACAGCCCCCACGAGCAGTACTTC
d_gene: -; v_gene: TRBV14; j_gene: TRBJ1-2; abundance: many; CDR3aa: CASSPTPGNYGYTF; CDR3nt: TGTGCCAGCAGCCCTACTCCAGGAAACTATGGCTACACCTTC
d_gene: -; v_gene: TRBV7-9; j_gene: TRBJ2-2; abundance: -; CDR3aa: CASSLDLGLQFTGELFF; CDR3nt: TGTGCCAGCAGCTTAGATTTGGGCCTACAGTTCACCGGGGAGCTGTTTTTT
d_gene: -; v_gene: TRBV9; j_gene: TRBJ1-6; abundance: -; CDR3aa: CASSVDGGLDSPLHF; CDR3nt: TGTGCCAGCAGCGTAGACGGGGGGTTGGATTCACCCCTCCACTTT
d_gene: -; v_gene: TRBV5-1; j_gene: TRBJ2-7; abundance: -; CDR3aa: CASSLDGTPSYEQYF; CDR3nt: TGCGCCAGCAGCTTGGATGGGACTCCCTCCTACGAGCAGTACTTC
d_gene: -; v_gene: TRBV10-3; j_gene: TRBJ1-2; abundance: many; CDR3aa: CAISGGQIYGYTF; CDR3nt: TGTGCCATCAGTGGGGGCCAGATCTATGGCTACACCTTC
d_gene: TRBD2; v_gene: TRBV6-4; j_gene: TRBJ2-5; abundance: -; CDR3aa: CASRDFGTGGQETQYF; CDR3nt: TGTGCCAGCAGGGACTTTGGGACGGGAGGGCAAGAGACCCAGTACTTC
d_gene: -; v_gene: TRBV6-1; j_gene: TRBJ2-5; abundance: -; CDR3aa: CASVRPNQETQYF; CDR3nt: TGTGCCAGCGTCCGCCCGAACCAAGAGACCCAGTACTTC
d_gene: -; v_gene: TRBV7-2; j_gene: TRBJ1-2; abundance: -; CDR3aa: CASSLWSSANYGYTF; CDR3nt: TGTGCCAGCAGTTTATGGTCGTCAGCTAACTATGGCTACACCTTC
d_gene: TRBD2; v_gene: TRBV5-4; j_gene: TRBJ2-5; abundance: -; CDR3aa: CASSLAGAPGETQYF; CDR3nt: TGTGCCAGCAGCTTAGCGGGGGCCCCGGGGGAGACCCAGTACTTC
d_gene: -; v_gene: TRBV7-7; j_gene: TRBJ2-7; abundance: -; CDR3aa: CASSFAGGRHGQYF; CDR3nt: TGTGCCAGCAGTTTCGCCGGGGGACGCCACGGGCAGTACTTC
d_gene: TRBD1; v_gene: TRBV15; j_gene: TRBJ1-6; abundance: many; CDR3aa: CATSREGQGGSPLHF; CDR3nt: TGTGCCACCAGCAGAGAGGGACAGGGTGGCTCACCCCTCCACTTT
d_gene: TRBD1; v_gene: TRBV29-1; j_gene: TRBJ1-4; abundance: many; CDR3aa: CSVETRDRGSATNEKLFF; CDR3nt: TGCAGCGTTGAAACGCGGGACAGGGGGTCTGCAACTAATGAAAAACTGTTTTTT
d_gene: -; v_gene: TRBV6-6; j_gene: TRBJ1-1; abundance: few; CDR3aa: CASSVQGSNTEAFF; CDR3nt: TGTGCCAGCAGTGTTCAGGGATCGAACACTGAAGCTTTCTTT
d_gene: -; v_gene: TRBV16; j_gene: TRBJ1-5; abundance: -; CDR3aa: CAGSHSDNQPQHF; CDR3nt: TGTGCCGGCAGCCACAGCGACAATCAGCCCCAGCATTTT
d_gene: TRBD1; v_gene: TRBV7-9; j_gene: TRBJ1-1; abundance: many; CDR3aa: CASSSSTGINTEAFF; CDR3nt: TGTGCCAGCAGCAGCTCGACAGGGATAAACACTGAAGCTTTCTTT
d_gene: -; v_gene: TRBV10-3; j_gene: TRBJ1-1; abundance: many; CDR3aa: CAISAGDEAFF; CDR3nt: TGTGCCATCAGTGCGGGAGACGAAGCTTTCTTT
d_gene: -; v_gene: TRBV7-8; j_gene: TRBJ2-7; abundance: few; CDR3aa: CASRDISAELEYF; CDR3nt: TGTGCCAGCAGAGACATATCGGCAGAATTGGAGTACTTC
d_gene: -; v_gene: TRBV29-1; j_gene: TRBJ2-5; abundance: -; CDR3aa: CSVDGSSQYF; CDR3nt: TGCAGCGTTGACGGTAGCTCCCAGTACTTC
d_gene: TRBD1; v_gene: TRBV29-1; j_gene: TRBJ1-4; abundance: -; CDR3aa: CSVEWDRGKKLFF; CDR3nt: TGCAGCGTTGAGTGGGACAGGGGTAAAAAACTGTTTTTT
d_gene: -; v_gene: TRBV12-3/TRBV12-4; j_gene: TRBJ1-4; abundance: many; CDR3aa: CASREDTTHEKLFF; CDR3nt: TGTGCCAGCAGGGAGGACACGACGCATGAAAAACTGTTTTTT
d_gene: -; v_gene: TRBV7-8; j_gene: TRBJ1-6; abundance: once; CDR3aa: CASRGAGNQPLHF; CDR3nt: TGTGCCAGCAGGGGGGCGGGGAATCAGCCCCTCCACTTT
d_gene: TRBD1; v_gene: TRBV2; j_gene: TRBJ2-7; abundance: many; CDR3aa: CASSGQGVSGATYEQYF; CDR3nt: TGTGCCAGCAGCGGACAGGGCGTCTCGGGAGCGACTTACGAGCAGTACTTC
d_gene: -; v_gene: TRBV6-1; j_gene: TRBJ1-1; abundance: -; CDR3aa: CASRGPGRNTEAFF; CDR3nt: TGTGCCAGCAGGGGCCCGGGAAGGAACACTGAAGCTTTCTTT
d_gene: TRBD2; v_gene: TRBV7-9; j_gene: TRBJ2-7; abundance: -; CDR3aa: CASSFEGGVDYEQYF; CDR3nt: TGTGCCAGCAGCTTTGAGGGAGGGGTAGATTACGAGCAGTACTTC
d_gene: -; v_gene: TRBV5-1; j_gene: TRBJ1-2; abundance: -; CDR3aa: CASSKESSHYGYTF; CDR3nt: TGCGCCAGCAGCAAGGAGTCGTCCCACTATGGCTACACCTTC
d_gene: -; v_gene: TRBV5-5; j_gene: TRBJ2-7; abundance: few; CDR3aa: CASSPHVTRYEQYF; CDR3nt: TGTGCCAGCAGCCCCCATGTGACGCGCTACGAGCAGTACTTC
d_gene: -; v_gene: TRBV7-9; j_gene: TRBJ2-7; abundance: many; CDR3aa: CASSTTGNGEQYF; CDR3nt: TGTGCCAGCAGCACTACAGGGAATGGCGAGCAGTACTTC
d_gene: -; v_gene: TRBV7-9; j_gene: TRBJ1-6; abundance: many; CDR3aa: CASSLAWGPLHF; CDR3nt: TGTGCCAGCAGCTTAGCGTGGGGACCCCTCCACTTT
d_gene: -; v_gene: TRBV9; j_gene: TRBJ1-5; abundance: -; CDR3aa: CASRIDGRRDQPQHF; CDR3nt: TGTGCCAGCCGAATCGACGGGAGACGGGATCAGCCCCAGCATTTT
d_gene: -; v_gene: TRBV6-1; j_gene: TRBJ1-5; abundance: few; CDR3aa: CASSEANQPQHF; CDR3nt: TGTGCCAGCAGTGAAGCTAATCAGCCCCAGCATTTT
d_gene: -; v_gene: TRBV20-1; j_gene: TRBJ2-7; abundance: -; CDR3aa: CSARRGQYF; CDR3nt: TGCAGTGCTAGGAGGGGGCAGTACTTC
d_gene: -; v_gene: TRBV6-1; j_gene: TRBJ1-1; abundance: -; CDR3aa: CASSAHWGGSTNTEAFF; CDR3nt: TGTGCCAGCAGCGCACATTGGGGGGGGTCCACGAACACTGAAGCTTTCTTT
d_gene: -; v_gene: TRBV7-2; j_gene: TRBJ2-6; abundance: many; CDR3aa: CASRIYSSGANVLTF; CDR3nt: TGTGCCAGCAGGATCTACAGCTCTGGGGCCAACGTCCTGACTTTC
d_gene: -; v_gene: TRBV5-4; j_gene: TRBJ2-5; abundance: -; CDR3aa: CASSLLPGETQYF; CDR3nt: TGTGCCAGCAGCTTGTTGCCGGGGGAGACCCAGTACTTC
d_gene: TRBD1; v_gene: TRBV10-3; j_gene: TRBJ1-1; abundance: many; CDR3aa: CAITQGAEAFF; CDR3nt: TGTGCCATCACTCAGGGGGCTGAAGCTTTCTTT
d_gene: -; v_gene: TRBV25-1; j_gene: TRBJ2-7; abundance: many; CDR3aa: CASSEPLADYEQYF; CDR3nt: TGTGCCAGCAGTGAGCCCCTAGCCGACTACGAGCAGTACTTC
d_gene: -; v_gene: TRBV12-3/TRBV12-4; j_gene: TRBJ2-5; abundance: -; CDR3aa: CASSSLASGLGETQYF; CDR3nt: TGTGCCAGCAGTTCACTCGCCTCAGGGCTCGGAGAGACCCAGTACTTC
d_gene: TRBD2; v_gene: TRBV10-3; j_gene: TRBJ2-7; abundance: many; CDR3aa: CAISETGLASGYEQYF; CDR3nt: TGTGCCATCAGTGAGACGGGACTAGCGTCAGGGTACGAGCAGTACTTC
d_gene: -; v_gene: TRBV14; j_gene: TRBJ2-7; abundance: -; CDR3aa: CASSQDDRISYEQYF; CDR3nt: TGTGCCAGCAGCCAAGATGACAGGATCTCCTACGAGCAGTACTTC
d_gene: TRBD1; v_gene: TRBV6-5; j_gene: TRBJ1-1; abundance: many; CDR3aa: CASSRQGLTEAFF; CDR3nt: TGTGCCAGCAGTCGACAGGGGCTCACTGAAGCTTTCTTT
d_gene: -; v_gene: TRBV10-3; j_gene: TRBJ1-2; abundance: few; CDR3aa: CAIRLGSYGYTF; CDR3nt: TGTGCCATCAGGTTGGGTAGCTATGGCTACACCTTC
d_gene: -; v_gene: TRBV29-1; j_gene: TRBJ1-1; abundance: -; CDR3aa: CSGTLMNTEAFF; CDR3nt: TGCAGCGGGACTCTTATGAACACTGAAGCTTTCTTT
d_gene: -; v_gene: TRBV6-6; j_gene: TRBJ1-2; abundance: few; CDR3aa: CATQVDLNYGYTF; CDR3nt: TGTGCCACACAGGTGGATTTAAACTATGGCTACACCTTC
d_gene: -; v_gene: TRBV13; j_gene: TRBJ1-2; abundance: -; CDR3aa: CATRTANNYGYTF; CDR3nt: TGTGCCACCCGGACAGCCAATAACTATGGCTACACCTTC
d_gene: -; v_gene: TRBV5-1; j_gene: TRBJ1-3; abundance: few; CDR3aa: CASSLANSGNTIYF; CDR3nt: TGCGCCAGCAGCTTGGCCAACTCTGGAAACACCATATATTTT
d_gene: -; v_gene: TRBV19; j_gene: TRBJ1-4; abundance: few; CDR3aa: CARRRGRPNEKLFF; CDR3nt: TGTGCCAGGCGCCGCGGCAGGCCAAATGAAAAACTGTTTTTT
d_gene: TRBD1; v_gene: TRBV12-3/TRBV12-4; j_gene: TRBJ1-6; abundance: -; CDR3aa: CASSLGQGQSSPLHF; CDR3nt: TGTGCCAGCAGTTTAGGACAGGGTCAGAGTTCACCCCTCCACTTT
d_gene: -; v_gene: TRBV9; j_gene: TRBJ2-7; abundance: -; CDR3aa: CASSEGDPSSYEQYF; CDR3nt: TGTGCCAGCAGCGAGGGGGACCCGAGCTCCTACGAGCAGTACTTC
d_gene: -; v_gene: TRBV24-1; j_gene: TRBJ2-7; abundance: -; CDR3aa: CATSGGQGEQYF; CDR3nt: TGTGCCACCAGTGGGGGACAAGGCGAGCAGTACTTC
d_gene: TRBD2; v_gene: TRBV10-2; j_gene: TRBJ2-5; abundance: many; CDR3aa: CASSRLAGGQETQYF; CDR3nt: TGCGCCTCATCCCGACTAGCGGGGGGACAAGAGACCCAGTACTTC
d_gene: TRBD2; v_gene: TRBV7-9; j_gene: TRBJ2-5; abundance: -; CDR3aa: CASRPGTSGSETQYF; CDR3nt: TGTGCCAGCAGACCCGGGACTAGCGGGAGTGAGACCCAGTACTTC